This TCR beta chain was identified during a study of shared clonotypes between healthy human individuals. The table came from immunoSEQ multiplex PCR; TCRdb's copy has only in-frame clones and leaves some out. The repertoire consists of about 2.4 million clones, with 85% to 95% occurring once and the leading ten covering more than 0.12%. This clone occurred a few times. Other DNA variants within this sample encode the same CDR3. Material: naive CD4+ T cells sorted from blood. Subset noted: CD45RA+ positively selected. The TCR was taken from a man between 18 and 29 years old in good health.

The CDR3 reads CASSFSYEQYF. The CDR3 DNA follows: TGTGCCAGCAGCTTTTCCTACGAGCAGTACTTC. The chain combines TRBV7-2 with TRBJ2-7; D is unresolved. The V end lost 3 bases, the J end lost 1 base, and 1 base lay between the germline ends. The germline V gene has CDR1 SGHTA and CDR2 FQGNSA. The CDR3 length is 11 residues. Full variable domain (outside the CDR3, taken from reference TRBV7-2 and TRBJ2-7): GAGVSQSPSNKVTEKGKDVELRCDPISGHTALYWYRQSLGQGLEFLIYFQGNSAPDKSGLPSDRFSAERTGGSVSTLTIQRTQQEDSAVYLCASSFSYEQYFGPGTRLTVT.